The sequence of this TCR beta chain was determined in a study of CD8+ T cells in alopecia areata. Study-wide points: Researchers reported that TCR sharing among patients proved less clear than in mice, possibly HLA-linked.

Reverse transcribed after extraction, RNA yielded cDNA as the sequencing template. Only in-frame clones appear in the TCRdb table, and some are missing; sequencing was by immunoSEQ multiplex PCR. The table records about 200,000 clones, 56% of them present only once. Per germline, CDR1 MNHNS and CDR2 SASEGT. Trimming removed 0 bases from V and 5 bases from J, with 20 bases in between. The CDR3 extends over 17 amino acids. This clone was recorded once. As yet, its antigen is unknown. Sequencing used CD8+ T cells sorted from blood. This receptor was identified in a human donor in good health. The chain has TRBV6-1 and TRBJ2-7; D remains ambiguous. In DNA, the CDR3 is TGTGCCAGCAGTGAAGCGGCAAGGACCCATCCGGTCCACGAGCAGTACTTC. This gives the protein CASSEAARTHPVHEQYF.